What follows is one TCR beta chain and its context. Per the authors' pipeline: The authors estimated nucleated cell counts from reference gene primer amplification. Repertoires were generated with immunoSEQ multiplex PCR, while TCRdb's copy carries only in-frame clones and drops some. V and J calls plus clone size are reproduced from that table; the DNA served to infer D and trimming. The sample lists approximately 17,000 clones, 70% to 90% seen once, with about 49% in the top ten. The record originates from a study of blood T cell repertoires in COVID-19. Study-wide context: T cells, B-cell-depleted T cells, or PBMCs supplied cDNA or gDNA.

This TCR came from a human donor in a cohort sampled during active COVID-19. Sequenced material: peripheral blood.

The CDR3 loop is CASRMGQNNSPLHF. CDR3 nucleotide sequence: TGTGCCAGCAGGATGGGACAGAATAATTCACCCCTCCACTTT. The gene calls are TRBV6-5 and TRBJ1-6, with 7 bases aligning to TRBD1. The J segment lost 5 bases and the V segment lost 6 bases, leaving 4 bases of the junction unmatched. The CDR3 is 14 amino acids. Germline V gene data show CDR1 as MNHEY and CDR2 as SVGAGI.